This entry is about one TCR beta chain. This sample was included in a study of shared clonotypes between healthy human individuals. The CDR3 covers 16 residues. V was clipped by 1 base and J by 0 bases, with 13 bases between them. From germline, CDR1 is LGHNA and CDR2 YSLEER. Produced via immunoSEQ multiplex PCR; TCRdb's table is partial and in-frame only. The sample lists about 2.3 million clones, approximately 93% occurring once. The source is a man aged 18 to 35 in good health. Some clones in this sample may be carry-over from other donors' samples. The chain links TRBV4-3 to TRBJ2-7; D is undetermined. Sequenced material: naive CD4+ T cells from PBMCs. Noted subset: CD45RA+ positively selected. CDR3 bases: TGCGCCAGCAGCCAAGCTTGGCCAGGCGACTCCTACGAGCAGTACTTC. It codes for CASSQAWPGDSYEQYF.